This T cell receptor (beta chain) is drawn from a study of blood T cell repertoires in COVID-19. Generated by immunoSEQ multiplex PCR, the TCRdb table keeps only in-frame clones and is missing some. The sample carries about 360,000 clones, approximately 77% recorded once. The V gene lost 2 bases and the J gene lost 0 bases, with 5 bases spanning the gap. In germline, CDR1 is KGHSH, CDR2 LQKENI. There are 14 residues in the CDR3. The sample was peripheral blood. The rearrangement links TRBV18 to TRBJ2-4; D gene ambiguous. The clonotype was recovered from a human donor with acute or convalescent COVID-19. The donor label of this sample is uncertain. The CDR3 DNA is TGTGCCAGCTCACCAGGGCTAGCCAAAAACATTCAGTACTTC. Translating gives CASSPGLAKNIQYF. Supplemented by reference TRBV18 and TRBJ2-4, the full variable domain reads NAGVMQNPRHLVRRRGQEARLRCSPMKGHSHVYWYRQLPEEGLKFMVYLQKENIIDESGMPKERFSAEFPKEGPSILRIQQVVRGDSAAYFCASSPGLAKNIQYFGAGTRLSVL.